This record looks at one T cell receptor beta chain sequence and its context. The V end lost 1 base, the J end lost 2 bases, and 12 bases lay between the germline ends. This CDR3 contains 15 residues. CDR1 is MGHRA and CDR2 is YSYEKL in the germline V gene. The method was immunoSEQ multiplex PCR; TCRdb's version includes in-frame clones alone and lacks a portion of them. This table has approximately 31,000 clones, approximately 91% appearing once. The record originates from a study of T cell changes during pregnancy in multiple sclerosis. The chain combines TRBV4-1 with TRBJ2-7; TRBD2 might be the D (5 bases). The clonotype was recovered from a female donor with multiple sclerosis, enrolled in a pregnancy study. The input for sequencing was CD8+ T cells from peripheral blood mononuclear cells, taken in the second trimester of pregnancy. CDR3 in amino acids: CASSQGMTGTYEQYF. The CDR3 bases are TGCGCCAGCAGCCAAGGGATGACGGGGACCTACGAGCAGTACTTC.